This section outlines one T cell receptor beta chain sequence together with its context. Its antigen is undetermined. The sample is drawn from a study of blood T cells in healthy people across ages. Points from the study as a whole: CMV status of donors was not determined, possibly confounding expanded clonotype changes. Donors of long life had a larger count of naive CD4+ cells and greater diversity than aged donors.

Then a second PCR, running roughly 7 to 11 cycles, was carried out with a sample-barcoded 5' primer and a J-beta primer mix. MiXCR, applied by TCRdb to the 5' RACE reads, yields one record per CDR3 protein. This sample has 650,000 to 950,000 distinct CDR3 sequences, with more than 40% found just once. CDR3 size: 15 residues. Germline lookup yields CDR1 SEHNR and CDR2 FQNEAQ (reference sequence). J gave up 6 bases and V 4 bases, and 12 bases lay outside the gene matches. This chain links TRBV7-9 with TRBJ2-7; the match to TRBD1 covers 7 bases. The TCR originated in a man aged 60-69 years in good health. The source material was blood. CDR3 sequence (DNA): TGTGCCAGCAGCTCGACCGACAGGGATCCCTGCGAGCAGTACTTC. Residues: CASSSTDRDPCEQYF.